The present entry profiles one TCR beta chain with its context. The sample comes from a study of OX40 agonist ivuxolimab in advanced cancers. Baseline was the first blood sampling point, followed by cycle 4 day 1 and cycle 7 day 1. Sequencing was performed with immunoSEQ multiplex PCR; in TCRdb, only in-frame clones are kept and a portion is missing. This table has around 60,000 clones, 87% appearing once. This TCR was sampled from an adult with an advanced solid tumor such as melanoma, head and neck, liver or kidney cancer. The sequencing used CD4+ or CD8+ T cells sorted from blood, collected in a trial of the OX40 agonist ivuxolimab.

CDR3 residues: CASSSSGVMNTEAFF. The CDR3 DNA reads TGTGCCAGTAGTTCCTCGGGAGTCATGAACACTGAAGCTTTCTTT. The chain couples TRBV19 to TRBJ1-1; D is undetermined. V lost 5 bases to trimming and J lost 0 bases, with 13 bases between them. The germline CDR1 and CDR2 sequences are LNHDA and SQIVND (reference sequence). The CDR3 consists of 15 residues.